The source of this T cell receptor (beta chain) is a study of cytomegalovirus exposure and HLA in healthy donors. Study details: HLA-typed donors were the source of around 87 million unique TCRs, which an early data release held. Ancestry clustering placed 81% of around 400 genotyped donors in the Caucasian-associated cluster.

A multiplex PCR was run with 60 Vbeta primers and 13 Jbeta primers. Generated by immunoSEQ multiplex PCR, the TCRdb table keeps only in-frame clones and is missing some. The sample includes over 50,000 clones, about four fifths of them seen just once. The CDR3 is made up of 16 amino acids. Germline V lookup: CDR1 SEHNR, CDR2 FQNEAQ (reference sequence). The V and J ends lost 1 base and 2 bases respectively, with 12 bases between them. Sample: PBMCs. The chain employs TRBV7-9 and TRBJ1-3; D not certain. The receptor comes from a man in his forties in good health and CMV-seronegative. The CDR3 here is CASSLVVDGPGNTIYF. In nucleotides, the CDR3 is TGTGCCAGCAGCTTAGTCGTGGATGGGCCTGGAAACACCATATATTTT. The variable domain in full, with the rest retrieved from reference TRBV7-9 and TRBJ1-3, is DTGVSQNPRHKITKRGQNVTFRCDPISEHNRLYWYRQTLGQGPEFLTYFQNEAQLEKSRLLSDRFSAERPKGSFSTLEIQRTEQGDSAMYLCASSLVVDGPGNTIYFGEGSWLTVV.